This section outlines one TCR beta chain sequence together with its context. The germline gives CDR1 SGHNT, CDR2 YYREEE (reference sequence). Trimming left V 0 bases short and J 5 bases short, with 17 bases between. The CDR3 loop spans 16 amino acids. The sample originates from a study of blood T cell repertoires in COVID-19. The authors' processing: Reference gene primer amplification gave nucleated cell count estimates. Sequencing used immunoSEQ multiplex PCR; TCRdb keeps in-frame clones, though not all of them. D and trimming were read from the DNA, whereas the V and J calls and clone size are those reported in that table. The profile shows around 75,000 clones, 84% of them singletons.

The TCR was taken from a man over 45 with COVID-19, enrolled during active disease. Sequencing input: peripheral blood. The rearrangement joins TRBV5-4 to TRBJ1-1; no clear D gene. The CDR3, as DNA: TGTGCCAGCAGCTTGGCTCGGGGATCGGGTCAAACTGAAGCTTTCTTT. Translating gives CASSLARGSGQTEAFF.